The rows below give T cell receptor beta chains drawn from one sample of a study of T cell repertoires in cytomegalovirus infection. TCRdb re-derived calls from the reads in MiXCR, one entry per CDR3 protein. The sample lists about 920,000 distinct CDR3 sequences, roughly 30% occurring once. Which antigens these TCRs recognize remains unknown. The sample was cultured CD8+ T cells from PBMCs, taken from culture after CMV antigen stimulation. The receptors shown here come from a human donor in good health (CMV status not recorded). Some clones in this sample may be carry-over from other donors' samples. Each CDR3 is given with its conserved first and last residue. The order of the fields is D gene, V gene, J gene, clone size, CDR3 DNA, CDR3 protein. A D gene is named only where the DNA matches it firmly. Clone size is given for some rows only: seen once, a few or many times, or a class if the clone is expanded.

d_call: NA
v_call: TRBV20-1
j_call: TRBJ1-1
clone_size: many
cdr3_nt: TGCAGTGCTCTACTAGGGGGGCAGAACACTGAAGCTTTCTTT
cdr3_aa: CSALLGGQNTEAFF

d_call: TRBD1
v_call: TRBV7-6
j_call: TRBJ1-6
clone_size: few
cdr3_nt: TGTGCCAGCAGCCCAGGGGGGCTGTATTCACCCCTCCACTTT
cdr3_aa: CASSPGGLYSPLHF

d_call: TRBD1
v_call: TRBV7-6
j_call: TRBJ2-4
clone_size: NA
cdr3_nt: TGTGCCAGCAGCTTAGTAACAGGGGAACAAAACATTCAGTACTTC
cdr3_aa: CASSLVTGEQNIQYF

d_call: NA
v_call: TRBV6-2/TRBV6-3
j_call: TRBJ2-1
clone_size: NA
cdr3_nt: TGTGCCAGCAGTTACTCTTTCTTCAGGGGCTCCGATGAGCAGTTCTTC
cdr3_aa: CASSYSFFRGSDEQFF

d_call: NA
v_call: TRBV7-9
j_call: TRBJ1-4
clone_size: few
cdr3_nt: TGTGCCAGCAGCTTTTTTAATGAAAAACTGTTTTTT
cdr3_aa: CASSFFNEKLFF

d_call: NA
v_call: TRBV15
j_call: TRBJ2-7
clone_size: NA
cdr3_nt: TGTGCCACCAGCAGACAGGGAGGAGAGCAGTACTTC
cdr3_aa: CATSRQGGEQYF

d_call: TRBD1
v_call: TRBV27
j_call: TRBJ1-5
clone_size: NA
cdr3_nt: TGTGCCAGCAGTTCTCTGACAGGGGACCAGCCCCAGCATTTT
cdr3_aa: CASSSLTGDQPQHF

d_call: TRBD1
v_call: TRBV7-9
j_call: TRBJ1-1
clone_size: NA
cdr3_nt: TGTGCCAGCAGCTTACTGGACAGGGAAGCTTTCTTT
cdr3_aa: CASSLLDREAFF

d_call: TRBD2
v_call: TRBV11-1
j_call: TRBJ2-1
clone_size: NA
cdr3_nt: TGTGCCAGCAGCTTTCCTAGCGGCAATGAGCAGTTCTTC
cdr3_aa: CASSFPSGNEQFF

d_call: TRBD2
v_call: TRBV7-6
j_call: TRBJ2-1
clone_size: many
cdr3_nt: TGTGCCAGCAGCTTACTGAACGCGGGGGGTACCTACAATGAGCAGTTCTTC
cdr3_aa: CASSLLNAGGTYNEQFF

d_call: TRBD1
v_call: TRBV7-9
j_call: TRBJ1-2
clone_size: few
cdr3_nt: TGTGCCAGCAGCTTAAACCCCGGCCGGACAGGGATTATCCCCAACTATGGCTACACCTTC
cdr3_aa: CASSLNPGRTGIIPNYGYTF

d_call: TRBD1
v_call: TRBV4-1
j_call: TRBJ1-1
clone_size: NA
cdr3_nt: TGCGCCAGCAGCCTCGAAACGGGACAGGGGTTTGAAGCTTTCTTT
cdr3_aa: CASSLETGQGFEAFF

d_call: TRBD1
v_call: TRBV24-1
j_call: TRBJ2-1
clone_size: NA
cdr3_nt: TGTGCCACCAGTGATTCCGCGACAGGGTTCGATGAGCAGTTCTTC
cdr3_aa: CATSDSATGFDEQFF

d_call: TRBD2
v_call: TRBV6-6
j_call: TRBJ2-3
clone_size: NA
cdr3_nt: TGTGCCAGCAGTTATACCCTCCGGCGGGGGGATAGCACAGATACGCAGTATTTT
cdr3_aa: CASSYTLRRGDSTDTQYF

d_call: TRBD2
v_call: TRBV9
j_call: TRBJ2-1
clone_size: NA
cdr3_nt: TGTGCCAGCAGCGTAGCTTTAGCGGGGTACAATGAGCAGTTCTTC
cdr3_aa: CASSVALAGYNEQFF

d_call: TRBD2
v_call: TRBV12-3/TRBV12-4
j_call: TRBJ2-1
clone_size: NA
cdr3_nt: TGTGCCAGCAGCCCGGTGTTAGCGGGGGCTGGTAAGCAGTTCTTC
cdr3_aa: CASSPVLAGAGKQFF

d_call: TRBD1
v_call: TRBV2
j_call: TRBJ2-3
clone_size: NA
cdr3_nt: TGTGCCAGCAGTGCGACAGGGTTATCGCCTTCCTCAGATACGCAGTATTTT
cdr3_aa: CASSATGLSPSSDTQYF

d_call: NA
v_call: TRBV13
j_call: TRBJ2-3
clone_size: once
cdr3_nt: TGTGCCAGCAGCGCACAAAGGAGAGATACGCAGTATTTT
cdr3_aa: CASSAQRRDTQYF

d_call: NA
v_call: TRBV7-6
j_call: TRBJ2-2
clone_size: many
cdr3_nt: TGTGCCAGCAGTTTTGAGCTGGCGGTTAATGCCGGGGAGCTGTTTTTT
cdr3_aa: CASSFELAVNAGELFF

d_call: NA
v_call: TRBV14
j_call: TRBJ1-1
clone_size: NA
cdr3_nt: TGTGCCAGCAGCGAGGGGAGGGAAGCTTTCTTT
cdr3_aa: CASSEGREAFF

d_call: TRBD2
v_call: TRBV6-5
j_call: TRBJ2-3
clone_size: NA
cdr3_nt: TGTGCCAGCAGTTACGGGACTAGCGGGGGGTATAGCACAGATACGCAGTATTTT
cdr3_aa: CASSYGTSGGYSTDTQYF